Listed below are T cell receptor beta chains from one sample, sequenced in a study of CD8+ T cells in alopecia areata. Measured with immunoSEQ multiplex PCR; TCRdb has only the in-frame clones, and not every one. The table shows more than 95,000 clones, with approximately 84% occurring only once. The sample was CD8+ T cells sorted from blood, taken at approximately week 30, from a patient treated with tofacitinib. These receptors came from a human donor with alopecia areata. Each CDR3 is given with its conserved first and last residue. The order of the fields is D gene, clone size, J gene, V gene, CDR3 DNA, CDR3 protein. The D gene is left open where the match is weak. Not every row has a clone size; where given, it reads once, few, many or a size class.

NA,NA,TRBJ1-5,TRBV19,TGTGCCAGCTGTGAGCGGGGTTGTAGTCAGCCCCAGCATTTT,CASCERGCSQPQHF
NA,once,TRBJ1-1,TRBV29-1,TGCAGCGTCCCAGGGGACCGGACTGAAGCTTTCTTT,CSVPGDRTEAFF
TRBD1,NA,TRBJ2-7,TRBV15,TGTGCCACCAGCAGAGATCGGACAGGGGGCTCCTACGAGCAGTACTTC,CATSRDRTGGSYEQYF
TRBD2,few,TRBJ2-3,TRBV7-9,TGTGCCAGCAGTCCAGCGGGAGGAGGGGCAGATACGCAGTATTTT,CASSPAGGGADTQYF
NA,NA,TRBJ1-1,TRBV27,TGTGCCAGCAGTCCCCAGACCACGGCCAACACTGAAGCTTTCTTT,CASSPQTTANTEAFF
NA,NA,TRBJ2-2,TRBV7-8,TGTGCCAGCAGCCCATTAGGCAGAGAGATCCCCGGGGAGCTGTTTTTT,CASSPLGREIPGELFF
NA,NA,TRBJ2-3,TRBV25-1,TGTGCCAGTGCTAGCGAGGTCCGCACAGATACGCAGTATTTT,CASASEVRTDTQYF
TRBD2,NA,TRBJ2-3,TRBV7-8,TGTGCCAGCAGCCGGACTAGCGGGGGGGCTGAAGATACGCAGTATTTT,CASSRTSGGAEDTQYF
TRBD2,NA,TRBJ2-3,TRBV27,TGTGCCAGCAGTTTAACTAGCGGGGGGGCCGTAGATACGCAGTATTTT,CASSLTSGGAVDTQYF
TRBD2,once,TRBJ2-3,TRBV15,TGTGCCACCAGCAGAGATATAGGACTAGCGTATTCAGATACGCAGTATTTT,CATSRDIGLAYSDTQYF
NA,once,TRBJ2-1,TRBV5-4,TGTGCCAGCAGCAGGACGTTGAATGAGCAGTTCTTC,CASSRTLNEQFF
TRBD1,few,TRBJ2-7,TRBV29-1,TGCAGCGTTGAAACCCGACAGGGGGGGAACGAGCAGTACTTC,CSVETRQGGNEQYF
NA,NA,TRBJ2-2,TRBV5-1,TGCGCCAGCAGCTTGGAACAAGCGGGCACCGGGGAGCTGTTTTTT,CASSLEQAGTGELFF
TRBD2,NA,TRBJ2-7,TRBV2,TGTGCCAGCAGTGAAGCGCTTCTTGGGGGGGACGAGCAGTACTTC,CASSEALLGGDEQYF
TRBD1,medium-sized,TRBJ2-7,TRBV29-1,TGCAGCGCTACAGGGGCGAACTCCTACGAGCAGTACTTC,CSATGANSYEQYF
TRBD1,NA,TRBJ1-2,TRBV25-1,TGTGCCAGCAGTGATACAGGGGGTGGAGGCTACACCTTC,CASSDTGGGGYTF
NA,once,TRBJ1-5,TRBV19,TGTGCCAGCGCCCCGGGCCCCCCCGAGCCCCAGCATTTT,CASAPGPPEPQHF
NA,NA,TRBJ2-7,TRBV2,TGTGCCAGCGGGGATTCCTACGAGCAGTACTTC,CASGDSYEQYF
NA,NA,TRBJ1-2,TRBV7-9,TGTGCCAGCAGCCGAACTATGACGCACCAGACAAACTATGGCTACACCTTC,CASSRTMTHQTNYGYTF
NA,NA,TRBJ2-7,TRBV5-6,TGTGCCAGCAGCCTACGTGGGGGACCCTACGAGCAGTACTTC,CASSLRGGPYEQYF
TRBD1,NA,TRBJ1-2,TRBV29-1,TGCAGCGTTGATACAGGGGATAACTATGGCTACACCTTC,CSVDTGDNYGYTF
NA,few,TRBJ2-2,TRBV5-1,TGCGCCAGCAGCAAGGATGGAGGCTCGGCTGGGGAGCTGTTTTTT,CASSKDGGSAGELFF
NA,NA,TRBJ1-5,TRBV6-5,TGTGCCAGCCGGGGCAGCAATCAGCCCCAGCATTTT,CASRGSNQPQHF
TRBD1,NA,TRBJ1-5,TRBV5-6,TGTGCCAGCAGCACGGGACAGGGAGGGCAGCCCCAGCATTTT,CASSTGQGGQPQHF
NA,NA,TRBJ2-2,TRBV6-5,TGTGCCAGCAGTTATCGAGGGGAGCTGTTTTTT,CASSYRGELFF
NA,NA,TRBJ2-7,TRBV6-1,TGTGCCAGCAAAGTGGGGCGGGGATCCTACGAGCAGTACTTC,CASKVGRGSYEQYF
NA,NA,TRBJ2-1,TRBV5-4,TGTGCCAGCAGCCCAGGGGTTGAGCAGTTCTTC,CASSPGVEQFF
TRBD1,NA,TRBJ1-2,TRBV2,TGTGCCAGCCCCTGGAGGGTTCGGACAGGGGGCGCGAACTATGGCTACACCTTC,CASPWRVRTGGANYGYTF
NA,NA,TRBJ2-3,TRBV7-9,TGTGCCAGCAGCTTATTAGATACGCAGTATTTT,CASSLLDTQYF
NA,NA,TRBJ1-2,TRBV27,TGTGCCAGCGGGCGACAGCCTGGGGGCTACACCTTC,CASGRQPGGYTF
TRBD1,NA,TRBJ2-1,TRBV29-1,TGCTGCGTTGAGGGGGCGCGGGACAGGGAGTACAATGAGCAGTTCTTC,CCVEGARDREYNEQFF
NA,NA,TRBJ2-1,TRBV29-1,TGCAGCGTGCCCGGGGGCGCAGGGCAGTTCTTC,CSVPGGAGQFF
NA,NA,TRBJ2-7,TRBV4-2,TGTGCCAGCAGCCAAGAGCAGGTGGGTTACGAGCAGTACTTC,CASSQEQVGYEQYF
NA,NA,TRBJ2-1,TRBV2,TGTGCCAGCAGTGAGGACAGTGCCTCCTACAATGAGCAGTTCTTC,CASSEDSASYNEQFF
TRBD2,NA,TRBJ2-7,TRBV5-1,TGCGCCAGCAGCTTGGCGGCTAGCGGGGGGACCTACTCCTACGAGCAGTACTTC,CASSLAASGGTYSYEQYF
TRBD1,once,TRBJ1-1,TRBV7-9,TGTGCCAGCAGCTTCGCTGCAGGGGGGAACACTGAAGCTTTCTTT,CASSFAAGGNTEAFF
NA,NA,TRBJ2-7,TRBV25-1,TGTGCCAGCAGTGAATACGAAGGGGAGCGCGAGCAGTACTTC,CASSEYEGEREQYF
NA,NA,TRBJ2-1,TRBV2,TGTGCCAGCAGTGAGGTCAGGGTGACGGACAATGAGCAGTTCTTC,CASSEVRVTDNEQFF
NA,NA,TRBJ2-3,TRBV27,TGTGCCAGCAGTCCTACCGGGGGCAGCTTATTCACAGATACGCAGTATTTT,CASSPTGGSLFTDTQYF
NA,NA,TRBJ2-5,TRBV25-1,TGTGCCAGCAGTGAACGGGACACGGGTTACGAGACCCAGTACTTC,CASSERDTGYETQYF
NA,NA,TRBJ2-2,TRBV25-1,TGTGCCAGCAGGAGTGGAGGGAGGAACACCGGGGAGCTGTTTTTT,CASRSGGRNTGELFF
NA,NA,TRBJ2-1,TRBV7-9,TGTGCCAGCAGCCCTTCGCTACCCATTTACAATGAGCAGTTCTTC,CASSPSLPIYNEQFF
TRBD2,NA,TRBJ2-3,TRBV27,TGTGCCAGCAGTTTATCGATCGGGGGGGCTACGCAGTATTTT,CASSLSIGGATQYF
NA,NA,TRBJ1-2,TRBV7-9,TGTGCCAGCAGCTTAGAGGGTAGCGGGGAGCTGGCCTATGGCTACACCTTC,CASSLEGSGELAYGYTF
NA,few,TRBJ2-1,TRBV29-1,TGCAGCGTTTCTGTTCGGGATCACAATGAGCAGTTCTTC,CSVSVRDHNEQFF
NA,once,TRBJ1-1,TRBV11-2,TGTGCCAGCAGCCGCGGGGTCACTGAAGCTTTCTTT,CASSRGVTEAFF
TRBD2,NA,TRBJ2-3,TRBV2,TGTGCCAGCTCCCGGCGGGGGTGGAGCACAGATACGCAGTATTTT,CASSRRGWSTDTQYF
TRBD1,NA,TRBJ2-1,TRBV7-9,TGTGCCAGCAGCTCGCAGACAGGGGACTACAATGAGCAGTTCTTC,CASSSQTGDYNEQFF
NA,few,TRBJ2-1,TRBV6-6,TGTGCCAGCAGTTTGGACAGATCCTACAATGAGCAGTTCTTC,CASSLDRSYNEQFF
TRBD1,NA,TRBJ1-1,TRBV2,TGTGCCAGTTCAAGACAGGGGAACACTGAAGCTTTCTTT,CASSRQGNTEAFF
NA,NA,TRBJ2-7,TRBV5-1,TGCGCCAGCAGCTTCGGGCGAGTTGGAGACGAGCAGTACTTC,CASSFGRVGDEQYF
NA,NA,TRBJ1-1,TRBV5-1,TGCGCCAGCAGCAACGAGACCGCGACTGAAGCTTTCTTT,CASSNETATEAFF
NA,NA,TRBJ1-3,TRBV28,TGTGCCAGCAGTACCCGGGCAGGGATGTCTGGAAACACCATATATTTT,CASSTRAGMSGNTIYF
NA,NA,TRBJ2-7,TRBV7-9,TGTGCCAGCAGCTCGTCTGCTGTATACGAGCAGTACTTC,CASSSSAVYEQYF